Following are 24 T cell receptor beta chains from one sample sequenced in a study of T and B cells in COVID-19 patients. TRB was amplified from approximately 250-500 ng of blood genomic DNA. TRB rearrangements were amplified by multiplex PCR with BIOMED2 TRB-A/B primers. TCRdb re-derived calls from the multiplex PCR reads in MiXCR, one entry per CDR3 protein. The sample lists about 20,000 distinct CDR3 sequences; 25% to 30% were seen once. The sample consisted of blood. These receptors all come from a human donor who had recovered from COVID-19.

The count of this clonotype is one. A read error may be the cause here, since a much bigger clone is one base away. The rearrangement uses TRBV6-6 and TRBJ2-2; D is undetermined. The CDR3 loop spans 15 amino acids. In germline, CDR1 is MNHNY, CDR2 SVGAGI (reference sequence). V was clipped by 4 bases and J by 4 bases, with 13 bases between them. The CDR3 DNA reads TGTGCCAGCAGTTCTCGACATTCGAGCACCGGGGAGCTGTTTTTT. Residues: CASSSRHSSTGELFF.

Only a few counts were recorded for this clonotype. This chain joins TRBV18 and TRBJ2-7; D may be TRBD1 (6 bases). The V gene's germline CDR1 is KGHSH and CDR2 LQKENI. The ends were cut back, 6 bases at V and 0 bases at J, with 12 bases in the middle. There are 14 residues in the CDR3. The CDR3 DNA sequence: TGTGCCAGCTCGCCTACGACAGGCTCCTACGAGCAGTACTTC. Protein product: CASSPTTGSYEQYF.

This chain connects TRBV11-2 to TRBJ1-5; D gene uncertain. The ends were cut back, 1 base at V and 5 bases at J, with 12 bases in the middle. This CDR3 comprises 15 residues. The germline gives CDR1 SGHAT, CDR2 FQNNGV. The CDR3, as DNA: TGTGCCAGCAGCTTAGCAGGCCTACACCATCAGCCCCAGCATTTT. Protein: CASSLAGLHHQPQHF.

The chain joins TRBV20-1 to TRBJ2-1, with 9 bases matching TRBD2. Trimming at V came to 2 bases and at J to 3 bases, leaving 8 bases not matched to a gene. Germline assignment: CDR1 DFQATT and CDR2 SNEGSKA (reference sequence). CDR3 length: 16 residues. The CDR3 loop reads CSARLAGAKVYNEQFF. The CDR3 nucleotides are TGCAGTGCTAGATTAGCGGGAGCGAAGGTCTACAATGAGCAGTTCTTC.

The chain carries TRBV7-2 and TRBJ2-7, with D hard to call. The V gene's germline CDR1 is SGHTA and CDR2 FQGNSA. Trimming shortened V by 1 base and J by 4 bases, and 8 bases separated the two germline ends. This CDR3 spans 13 amino acids. The CDR3 loop is CASSLELPYEQYF. In DNA form, the CDR3 reads TGTGCCAGCAGCTTAGAACTCCCATACGAGCAGTACTTC.

Relative to its sample, this clonotype is medium-sized. The CDR3 coding sequence is TGTGCCAGCACCTATTACGTAGGTGGCGGGGAGCTGTTTTTT. Translated: CASTYYVGGGELFF. The gene calls are TRBV12-3 or TRBV12-4 and TRBJ2-2; no firm D call. The CDR3 extends over 14 amino acids. Trimming pared 7 bases from V and 7 bases from J, leaving 16 bases between.

This clonotype was counted a few times. This chain links TRBV6-5 with TRBJ2-5, with 10 bases lining up with TRBD1. Germline V CDR1 and CDR2: MNHEY, SVGAGI. V gave up 0 bases and J gave up 5 bases; unmatched junction bases: 3. The CDR3 sequence is 15 residues long. The CDR3 is CASSYSDRGPETQYF. CDR3 nucleotides: TGTGCCAGCAGTTACTCCGACAGGGGGCCCGAGACCCAGTACTTC.

This clonotype was counted between two and nine times. The chain links TRBV11-1 to TRBJ2-7; TRBD2 is a possible D gene (5 bases). Looked up from germline, CDR1 is SGHAT and CDR2 is FQDESV (reference sequence). Trimming shortened V by 5 bases and J by 4 bases, and 18 bases separated the two germline ends. The CDR3 is 15 amino acids. The CDR3 reads CASSAGLGSQYEQYF. The CDR3 coding sequence is TGTGCCAGCAGCGCGGGCCTCGGATCCCAGTACGAGCAGTACTTC.

This clonotype showed up just a few times. The rearrangement joins TRBV30 to TRBJ2-7; 10 bases match TRBD1. Looked up from germline, CDR1 is GTSNPN and CDR2 is SVGIG (reference sequence). V lost 2 bases to trimming and J lost 2 bases; unmatched junction nucleotides: 12. This CDR3 is built from 17 residues. The CDR3 reads CAWSYGQGVLLPYEQYF. The CDR3 DNA sequence: TGTGCCTGGAGTTATGGACAGGGGGTTTTACTCCCCTACGAGCAGTACTTC. Full variable domain (missing parts from reference TRBV30 and TRBJ2-7): SQTIHQWPATLVQPVGSPLSLECTVEGTSNPNLYWYRQAAGRGLQLLFYSVGIGQISSEVPQNLSASRPQDRQFILSSKKLLLSDSGFYLCAWSYGQGVLLPYEQYFGPGTRLTVT.

The chain's CDR3 is CASTGTGHRRDTQYF. For the CDR3, the DNA is TGTGCCAGCACTGGGACAGGGCACCGGCGAGATACGCAGTATTTT. The J gene is TRBJ2-3, the V gene TRBV6-1, with 9 bases aligning to TRBD1. Germline V lookup: CDR1 MNHNS, CDR2 SASEGT. This CDR3 is 15 amino acids long. The V gene end was trimmed by 7 bases and the J gene end by 5 bases; junction bases not matched to a gene: 10.

The chain recombines TRBV2 with TRBJ2-7, with D tentatively TRBD1 or TRBD2 (6 bases each). The CDR3 spans 15 residues. The ends were cut back, 6 bases at V and 2 bases at J, with 17 bases in the middle. CDR1 SNHLY and CDR2 FYNNEI come from the germline V gene. CDR3 nucleotides: TGTGCCAGCAGCTCCCGGGGGACATATACCTACGAGCAGTACTTC. Translated: CASSSRGTYTYEQYF.

The V and J genes are TRBV5-1 and TRBJ2-3; D is undetermined. This CDR3 spans 12 amino acids. CDR1 and CDR2 from the germline V gene are SGHRS and YFSETQ. Deletions cut 8 bases from V and 4 bases from J, with 11 bases between. CDR3 sequence reads: CASSSDADTQYF. DNA for the CDR3: TGCGCCAGTTCCAGCGACGCAGATACGCAGTATTTT.

To note about this clonotype: The junction departs from the called germline gene at one end, perhaps through a read error. The chain has TRBV6-6 and TRBJ2-2, with D perhaps TRBD2 (5 bases). The CDR3 is made up of 12 amino acids. Germline-derived CDR1 and CDR2 are MNHNY and SVGAGI (reference sequence). In DNA, the CDR3 is TGTGCCAGCAGTTGGACGGACGGGGAGCTGTTATTT. It codes for CASSWTDGELLF.

This sequence joins TRBV20-1 and TRBJ2-3; unclear D gene. V shed 3 bases and J shed 6 bases, with 10 bases lying between them. The germline CDR1 and CDR2 sequences are DFQATT and SNEGSKA (reference sequence). The CDR3 extends over 12 amino acids. The CDR3 bases are TGCAGTGCTAGTTCCTCTAGGGATACGCAGTATTTT. This encodes CSASSSRDTQYF.

This clonotype was picked up many times. The V call is TRBV18, the J call TRBJ1-6, with 7 bases lining up with TRBD1. CDR3 length equals 13 residues. V gave up 4 bases and J gave up 19 bases; unmatched junction bases: 13. CDR1 KGHSH and CDR2 LQKENI come from the germline V gene. The chain's CDR3 is CASSRGDSAAFHF. In DNA form, the CDR3 reads TGTGCCAGCTCACGAGGGGACAGCGCTGCTTTTCACTTT.

Sample share makes this clonotype medium-sized. The CDR3 loop reads CSVATSEAGELFF. As DNA, the CDR3 is TGCAGCGTTGCGACTAGCGAGGCCGGGGAGCTGTTTTTT. The chain carries TRBV29-1 and TRBJ2-2; 8 bases are a match to TRBD2. Germline V CDR1 and CDR2: SQVTM, ANQGSEA. The CDR3 length is 13 residues. V trimming: 4 bases; J trimming: 6 bases; junction bases outside the gene matches: 4.

This rearrangement joins TRBV27 to TRBJ2-1, with 11 bases fitting TRBD2. J gave up 3 bases and V 5 bases, and 6 bases lay outside the gene matches. The CDR3 is made up of 16 amino acids. Looked up from germline, CDR1 is MNHEY and CDR2 is SMNVEV (reference sequence). CDR3 DNA: TGTGCCAGCAGTCCTCAGGGACTAGCGGTCTACAATGAGCAGTTCTTC. Protein sequence: CASSPQGLAVYNEQFF.

In its sample, this clonotype ranks as medium-sized. J is TRBJ1-5 and V is TRBV11-1; no clear D gene. Germline V gene lookup returns CDR1 SGHAT and CDR2 FQDESV (reference sequence). Deletions cut 3 bases from V and 3 bases from J, with 6 bases between. The CDR3 has 13 residues. The CDR3 sequence: CASSLSVNQPQHF. The CDR3 coding sequence is TGTGCCAGCAGCTTGTCAGTCAATCAGCCCCAGCATTTT.

In its sample, this clonotype was seen a few times. The gene calls are TRBV5-1 and TRBJ1-6; TRBD1 is a possible D gene (5 bases). Trimming cost V 0 bases and J 10 bases, with 14 bases left between them. Germline V gene sequence: CDR1 SGHRS, CDR2 YFSETQ. This CDR3 has 15 residues. The CDR3: CASSLAGTEASPLHF. Here the CDR3 DNA reads TGCGCCAGCAGCTTGGCCGGGACGGAGGCATCACCCCTCCACTTT. Full variable domain (remainder filled in from reference TRBV5-1 and TRBJ1-6): KAGVTQTPRYLIKTRGQQVTLSCSPISGHRSVSWYQQTPGQGLQFLFEYFSETQRNKGNFPGRFSGRQFSNSRSEMNVSTLELGDSALYLCASSLAGTEASPLHFGNGTRLTVT.

V and J are TRBV5-6 and TRBJ1-1, with a possible D match to TRBD1 (5 bases). V lost 4 bases and J 1 base, leaving 20 bases between the germline ends. Per the germline V gene, CDR1 is SGHDT and CDR2 is YYEEEE. The CDR3 has 17 amino acids. In DNA, the CDR3 is TGTGCCAGCAGCCTCGGAGGGGTTGGGTTGTGGAACACTGAAGCTTTCTTT. Its translation: CASSLGGVGLWNTEAFF.

There are a few counts of this clonotype. J is TRBJ1-3 and V is TRBV6-1, with unresolved D. V lost 2 bases and J lost 0, with 5 bases in between. Germline V gives CDR1 MNHNS, CDR2 SASEGT. The CDR3 is 14 residues long. The CDR3 bases are TGTGCCAGCAGTGAAAGAAGCTCTGGAAACACCATATATTTT. Translation: CASSERSSGNTIYF.

This CDR3 reads CASSTRTGRYEQYF. Written as DNA, the CDR3 is TGTGCCAGCAGTACCCGGACAGGGAGGTACGAGCAGTACTTC. The gene calls are TRBV6-1 and TRBJ2-7, with TRBD1 matching over 8 bases. Germline loops: CDR1 MNHNS, CDR2 SASEGT. This CDR3 region has 14 residues. J lost 4 bases, V lost 5 bases, and 7 bases had no gene match.

The chain joins TRBV18 to TRBJ1-3, with D possibly matching TRBD1 (5 bases). The germline V gene has CDR1 KGHSH and CDR2 LQKENI. V dropped 1 base and J dropped 0 bases, with 7 bases sitting between them. This CDR3 is built from 15 residues. In DNA, the CDR3 is TGTGCCAGCTCACCACGCGACAGCTCTGGAAACACCATATATTTT. This sequence encodes CASSPRDSSGNTIYF.

This clonotype turned up a few times. The CDR3 here is CASSLGQIMNTEAFF. The CDR3, as DNA: TGTGCCAGCAGTCTGGGACAGATCATGAACACTGAAGCTTTCTTT. The V call is TRBV5-4, the J call TRBJ1-1, with 7 nucleotides matching TRBD1. The CDR3 extends over 15 amino acids. After removal of 5 bases from V and 0 bases from J, the junction contained 7 bases not matched to a gene. Per the germline V gene, CDR1 is SGHNT and CDR2 is YYREEE (reference sequence).